These T cell receptor beta chains were read from a single sample in a study of graft-versus-host responses after intestinal transplantation. Here immunoSEQ multiplex PCR was the method, and the copy in TCRdb shows in-frame clones only, minus some. The repertoire holds approximately 78,000 clones, with more than 75% as singletons. Which antigens these TCRs recognize remains unknown. Sequenced here: unstimulated CD8+ T cells sorted from spleen or lymph node cells, sampled before transplant. These receptor sequences come from a human donor who was the organ donor for an intestinal transplant. Each CDR3 is given with its conserved first and last residue. D genes are given only for firm matches. Clone size is given for some rows only: seen once, a few or many times, or a class if the clone is expanded.

>.|TRBJ1-2|TRBV6-1|.
TGTGCCAGCAGCCTCTTCGGGGTGGGTGGCTACACCTTC
CASSLFGVGGYTF
>.|TRBJ1-2|TRBV2|.
TGTGCCAGCACAAGGGTCCGGGCGAATGGCTACACCTTC
CASTRVRANGYTF
>.|TRBJ1-2|TRBV20-1|.
TGCAGTGCTAATAAGGAAGGCTACACCTTC
CSANKEGYTF
>.|TRBJ2-7|TRBV7-9|.
TGTGCCAGCAGCGGCGGGGACAGCCCCTACGAGCAGTACTTC
CASSGGDSPYEQYF
>TRBD1|TRBJ1-2|TRBV29-1|.
TGCAGCGTTGACTACTCGGACAGGGGATACTATGGCTACACCTTC
CSVDYSDRGYYGYTF
>.|TRBJ1-1|TRBV5-1|.
TGCGCCAGCAGTACGGGACCCGATTCTGAAGCTTTCTTT
CASSTGPDSEAFF
>.|TRBJ1-1|TRBV27|once
TGTGCCAGCAGTCCAGGACTGGGCGGGACTGAAGCTTTCTTT
CASSPGLGGTEAFF
>TRBD2|TRBJ2-1|TRBV6-5|few
TGTGCCAGCGGGACTAGCGGATCAGGGGGTGAGCAGTTCTTC
CASGTSGSGGEQFF
>.|TRBJ1-1|TRBV30|.
TGTGCCTGGAGCAGAACCCGCGGTACTGAAGCTTTCTTT
CAWSRTRGTEAFF
>.|TRBJ1-2|TRBV29-1|.
TGCAGCGTCCCCCAGGGGTACTATGGCTACACCTTC
CSVPQGYYGYTF
>.|TRBJ2-7|TRBV4-2|.
TGTGCCAGCAGCCAAGGGGCCCTACTCGAGCAGTACTTC
CASSQGALLEQYF
>.|TRBJ2-5|TRBV6-6|once
TGTGCCAGCAGCAGTATAGAGACCCAGTACTTC
CASSSIETQYF
>.|TRBJ2-7|TRBV5-4|.
TGTGCCAGCAGCCCGGACGGGGGTAGGACCTACGAGCAGTACTTC
CASSPDGGRTYEQYF
>.|TRBJ1-5|TRBV27|once
TGTGCCAGCAGTGTTTCCTCAGGGTTGCTTCAGCCCCAGCATTTT
CASSVSSGLLQPQHF
>.|TRBJ2-2|TRBV6-1|once
TGTGCCAGCAGTGAAATGATATTGTCGGGCACCGGGGAGCTGTTTTTT
CASSEMILSGTGELFF
>.|TRBJ2-1|TRBV5-5|few
TGTGCCAGCAGCTATGAAACCGGGACGCACAATGAGCAGTTCTTC
CASSYETGTHNEQFF
>.|TRBJ2-2|TRBV7-9|.
TGTGCCACTAACGGGCTTCTCAACGGGGAGCTGTTTTTT
CATNGLLNGELFF
>TRBD1|TRBJ1-4|TRBV28|.
TGTGCCAGCAGTTTATACGAAGGAGGAGGGACAGGGGGAGGTGAAAAACTGTTTTTT
CASSLYEGGGTGGGEKLFF
>TRBD1|TRBJ1-2|TRBV5-1|.
TGCGCCAGCAGCTTACCCTTTCCCAGGGGGACAAACTTCCTTAACTATGGCTACACCTTC
CASSLPFPRGTNFLNYGYTF
>.|TRBJ2-1|TRBV6-4|.
TGTGCCAGCAGTGGCGACAGCTCCGGTGAGCAGTTCTTC
CASSGDSSGEQFF
>TRBD2|TRBJ2-1|TRBV4-1|.
TGCGCCAGCAGCCAAGCGGGCTCGAGCGGGGGGCCACCTTACAATGAGCAGTTCTTC
CASSQAGSSGGPPYNEQFF
>.|TRBJ1-1|TRBV4-2|few
TGTGCCAGCAGCCAAGACCCCTGGCAGATGAACACTGAAGCTTTCTTT
CASSQDPWQMNTEAFF
>.|TRBJ1-1|TRBV4-2|.
TGTGCCAGCAGCCAAGCGTTAGGGACGCCGACAGCTTTCTTT
CASSQALGTPTAFF
>TRBD1|TRBJ1-2|TRBV4-1|.
TGCGCCAGCAGCCAAGCAGGGGGCTGGGGCTACACCTTC
CASSQAGGWGYTF
>.|TRBJ2-3|TRBV6-4|.
TGTGCCAGCAGTGACGGGAGCACAGATACGCAGTATTTT
CASSDGSTDTQYF
>.|TRBJ1-6|TRBV16|.
TGTGCCAGCAGCCCTTATTGGACAGACACGAATTCACCCCTCCACTTT
CASSPYWTDTNSPLHF
>.|TRBJ1-1|TRBV5-8|once
TGTGCCAGCAGCTTGGTTAGGGCAGATCGGTTGAACACTGAAGCTTTCTTT
CASSLVRADRLNTEAFF
>.|TRBJ2-1|TRBV7-3|.
TGTGCCAGCAGCTTACGAGGGGCGTACAATGAGCAGTTCTTC
CASSLRGAYNEQFF
>.|TRBJ1-3|TRBV10-3|.
TGTGCCATCAGTGAGCCCTACAGGGGAAACACCATATATTTT
CAISEPYRGNTIYF
>.|TRBJ1-2|TRBV19|.
TGTGCCAGTAGTATAACGGACGGATTTCTTAATGGCTACACCTTC
CASSITDGFLNGYTF
>.|TRBJ2-2|TRBV30|.
TGTGCCTGGGGCACGAACACCGGGGAGCTGTTTTTT
CAWGTNTGELFF
>.|TRBJ2-5|TRBV27|.
TGTGCCAGCAGAGACGGCTCAGGGTACCAAGAGACCCAGTACTTC
CASRDGSGYQETQYF
>TRBD1|TRBJ2-2|TRBV2|.
TGTGCCAGCAGGGACAGGGGATTCACCGGGGAGCTGTTTTTT
CASRDRGFTGELFF
>TRBD1|TRBJ2-7|TRBV5-1|.
TGCGCCAGCAGCCCAGGGACAGGCCCCTGGGAGCAGTACTTC
CASSPGTGPWEQYF
>TRBD2|TRBJ2-7|TRBV27|.
TGTGCCAGCGGAACTGGGGGGGGATCCTACGAGCAGTACTTC
CASGTGGGSYEQYF
>.|TRBJ2-2|TRBV11-2|.
TGTGCCAGCAGCTTTCCCAAGGGCCAGATTTCCACCGGGGAGCTGTTTTTT
CASSFPKGQISTGELFF
>TRBD1|TRBJ2-1|TRBV7-8|.
TGTGCCAGCAGCTTAGGGACAGGGAGCATCAATGAGCAGTTCTTC
CASSLGTGSINEQFF
>.|TRBJ2-1|TRBV9|.
TGTGCCAGCAGCCCAGCAGGTGGGGTGGGAAATGAGCAGTTCTTC
CASSPAGGVGNEQFF
>.|TRBJ2-7|TRBV5-6|.
TGTGCCAGCAGCTCGTCGCCCAGGATCGACTACGAGCAGTACTTC
CASSSSPRIDYEQYF
>TRBD1|TRBJ1-3|TRBV6-1|.
TGTGCCAGCAGTGAGACAGGGGACTCTGGAAACACCATATATTTT
CASSETGDSGNTIYF
>TRBD1|TRBJ1-2|TRBV30|.
TGTGCCTGCCAAGGCACAGGGGCATACGGCTATGGCTACACCTTC
CACQGTGAYGYGYTF
>.|TRBJ1-1|TRBV4-1|few
TGCGCCAGCAGCCATCTCGTGAAGGAGGGCGCGGCTGAAGCTTTCTTT
CASSHLVKEGAAEAFF
>.|TRBJ2-5|TRBV5-1|.
TGCGCCAGCAGCTTGGGAGTAGCCCGGTACCAAGAGACCCAGTACTTC
CASSLGVARYQETQYF
>TRBD2|TRBJ2-1|TRBV4-2|once
TGTGCCAGCAGCCAGCAGGCGAGTAGCGGGGGGGTCAATGAGCAGTTCTTC
CASSQQASSGGVNEQFF
>TRBD1|TRBJ1-1|TRBV7-3|.
TGTGCCAGCAGCCGCCAGGGGGGAAGCACTGAAGCTTTCTTT
CASSRQGGSTEAFF
>.|TRBJ1-4|TRBV5-1|.
TGCGCCAGCAGCTTTACAGACCAGCCTAATGAAAAACTGTTTTTT
CASSFTDQPNEKLFF
>.|TRBJ2-2|TRBV9|.
TGTGCCAGCAGCGTAGCTTGGGACACGATTACTACCGGGGAGCTGTTTTTT
CASSVAWDTITTGELFF
>.|TRBJ2-7|TRBV9|.
TGTGCCAGCAGCGTAGGGGAGGGGGCATTATACGAGCAGTACTTC
CASSVGEGALYEQYF
>.|TRBJ2-7|TRBV7-9|once
TGTGCCAGCAGCCGGACAGTGTCATACGAGCAGTACTTC
CASSRTVSYEQYF
>.|TRBJ2-5|TRBV7-9|.
TGTGCCAGCAGCCCCTGGGAGACCCAGTACTTC
CASSPWETQYF
>.|TRBJ2-7|TRBV7-2|.
TGTGCCAGCAGCTTACCTGAACCGGGACGGAGCTCCTACGAGCAGTACTTC
CASSLPEPGRSSYEQYF
>.|TRBJ1-5|TRBV4-1|.
TGCGCCAGCAGTGAGAGATACAACAATCAGCCCCAGCATTTT
CASSERYNNQPQHF
>.|TRBJ1-1|TRBV11-2|.
TGTGCCAGCAGCTATGCGGACGGATACACTGAAGCTTTCTTT
CASSYADGYTEAFF